Listed here are 25 T cell receptor beta chains from one sample, sequenced in a study of T-cell memory formation after mild COVID-19. TCRdb ran MiXCR on the 5' RACE reads and lists one entry per CDR3 protein. The sample lists about 500,000 distinct CDR3 sequences, around 21% seen once, with around 12% in the top ten. Sample: PBMCs or a T cell subset sorted from them (not recorded which). The receptor source for this set is an adult woman who had mild COVID-19 (a few samples of this study predate the infection). Cell type and time point are not known.

This clonotype occurred many times. The gene calls are TRBV7-9 and TRBJ2-1, with D uncertain. Trimming left V 5 bases short and J 6 bases short, with 11 bases between. The germline gives CDR1 SEHNR, CDR2 FQNEAQ (reference sequence). The CDR3 loop spans 13 amino acids. As DNA, the CDR3 is TGTGCCAGCAGCCCTTACTGGCTCAATGAGCAGTTCTTC. Amino acids: CASSPYWLNEQFF. Full variable domain (outside the CDR3, taken from reference TRBV7-9 and TRBJ2-1): DTGVSQNPRHKITKRGQNVTFRCDPISEHNRLYWYRQTLGQGPEFLTYFQNEAQLEKSRLLSDRFSAERPKGSFSTLEIQRTEQGDSAMYLCASSPYWLNEQFFGPGTRLTVL.

The V and J genes are TRBV6-5 and TRBJ2-3; 8 bases fit TRBD1. Germline lookup yields CDR1 MNHEY and CDR2 SVGAGI. V lost 6 bases to trimming and J lost 6 bases; unmatched junction nucleotides: 8. This CDR3 is built from 14 residues. The CDR3 protein is CASRPQGAGDTQYF. CDR3 DNA: TGTGCCAGCAGGCCCCAGGGGGCAGGGGATACGCAGTATTTT.

A remark on this clonotype: A much larger clone differs by one base, so this may be a read error. The conserved final phenylalanine or tryptophan is absent from the CDR3, which likely points to a read error. This sequence joins TRBV9 and TRBJ2-7; D may be TRBD2 (6 bases). The CDR3 has 14 residues. The germline V gene has CDR1 SGDLS and CDR2 YYNGEE. Trimming stripped 0 bases from V and 3 bases from J, with 10 bases between. CDR3 sequence reads: CASSVGTTNYEQYL. The CDR3 nucleotides are TGTGCCAGCAGCGTAGGGACTACCAACTACGAGCAGTACTTA.

This clonotype was seen only a few times. The chain couples TRBV5-1 to TRBJ2-7; 9 bases line up with TRBD1. V dropped 0 bases and J dropped 6; count of bases not matched to a gene: 16. The CDR3 length is 18 residues. CDR1 is SGHRS, CDR2 YFSETQ, per germline. CDR3 residues: CASSLELAGTGTTLEQYF. The CDR3 bases are TGCGCCAGCAGCTTGGAACTTGCGGGGACAGGGACAACCCTCGAGCAGTACTTC.

CDR3 nucleotides: TGTGCCAGCTCACTGACTAGCGGGATAAGCCAAGAGACCCAGTACTTC. This encodes CASSLTSGISQETQYF. This chain links TRBV18 with TRBJ2-5; the match to TRBD2 covers 11 bases. With 4 bases clipped from V and 1 base from J, the junction kept 5 bases outside the gene matches. Germline V gene lookup returns CDR1 KGHSH and CDR2 LQKENI. CDR3 length equals 16 residues.

This chain uses TRBV12-3 or TRBV12-4 with TRBJ1-2; D uncertain. V dropped 3 bases and J dropped 2 bases, with 7 bases sitting between them. This CDR3 is built from 13 residues. The CDR3 coding sequence is TGTGCCAGCAGTTTTGACAAAAACTATGGCTACACCTTC. Translated: CASSFDKNYGYTF.

This clonotype was seen only a few times. CDR3 in amino acids: CASSEWQGLQPQHF. Written as DNA, the CDR3 is TGTGCCAGCAGTGAATGGCAGGGGTTACAGCCCCAGCATTTT. The rearrangement uses TRBV6-1 and TRBJ1-5; tentatively, D is TRBD1 (6 bases). V dropped 2 bases and J dropped 7 bases, with 12 bases sitting between them. The CDR3 covers 14 residues. Germline V gives CDR1 MNHNS, CDR2 SASEGT.

The genes are TRBV29-1 and TRBJ2-2, with a tentative D call TRBD1 (5 bases). The CDR3 is 13 amino acids. CDR1 is SQVTM, CDR2 ANQGSEA, per germline. Trimming stripped 7 bases from V and 4 bases from J, with 13 bases between. CDR3 sequence reads: CSGQGQSTGELFF. The DNA of the CDR3 is TGCAGCGGTCAGGGCCAGAGCACCGGGGAGCTGTTTTTT.

The V and J genes are TRBV5-6 and TRBJ2-3, with TRBD2 matching over 11 bases. CDR1 is SGHDT and CDR2 is YYEEEE in the germline V gene. The V gene end was trimmed by 3 bases and the J gene end by 4 bases; junction bases not matched to a gene: 10. The CDR3 loop spans 17 amino acids. The DNA for the CDR3 is TGTGCCAGCAGCTCTCTGACTAGCGGGGCCCAGCCAGATACGCAGTATTTT. Residues: CASSSLTSGAQPDTQYF.

This clonotype has ten or more counts. The rearrangement joins TRBV7-9 to TRBJ2-5; D not certain. This CDR3 spans 12 amino acids. V was pared by 1 base and J by 5 bases, with 5 bases between. Germline V gene data show CDR1 as SEHNR and CDR2 as FQNEAQ (reference sequence). This CDR3 reads CASSLGWETQYF. The DNA of the CDR3 is TGTGCCAGCAGCTTAGGGTGGGAGACCCAGTACTTC.

This clonotype came up a few times. This sequence joins TRBV7-9 and TRBJ2-7; D unclear. Trimming left V 2 bases short and J 4 bases short, with 12 bases between. The CDR3 contains 14 residues. Germline assignment: CDR1 SEHNR and CDR2 FQNEAQ (reference sequence). CDR3: CASSLSPDGYEQYF. The CDR3 DNA follows: TGTGCCAGCAGCTTATCCCCGGACGGATACGAGCAGTACTTC.

V gene TRBV9 combines with J gene TRBJ2-3, with D possibly TRBD1 on 6 matching bases. The CDR3 runs to 15 residues. Per the germline V gene, CDR1 is SGDLS and CDR2 is YYNGEE. V shed 3 bases and J shed 5 bases, with 16 bases lying between them. The CDR3 bases are TGTGCCAGCAGCGACGGACAGAGTGCTGGAGATACGCAGTATTTT. It encodes CASSDGQSAGDTQYF.

The chain employs TRBV4-1 and TRBJ2-2; 7 positions agree with TRBD2. The CDR3 sequence is 17 residues long. V lost 3 bases, J lost 0 bases, and 7 bases stayed unmatched. Looked up from germline, CDR1 is MGHRA and CDR2 is YSYEKL. CDR3 sequence: CASSQNVGGTNTGELFF. CDR3 bases: TGCGCCAGCAGCCAGAACGTCGGGGGGACGAACACCGGGGAGCTGTTTTTT.

The chain joins TRBV5-1 to TRBJ2-1; D is possibly TRBD1 (5 bases). The germline V and J ends were trimmed by 4 bases and 6 bases, with 17 bases remaining between them. The CDR3 is 15 amino acids. Germline CDR1 SGHRS, CDR2 YFSETQ. Here the CDR3 reads CASSPMQGRVNEQFF. CDR3 in DNA: TGCGCCAGCAGCCCTATGCAGGGAAGGGTCAATGAGCAGTTCTTC.

The sample holds a few counts of this clonotype. A read error may produce the germline difference seen at one junction end. The CDR3 DNA is TGTGCCACCAGCTCCCGGGGACACGTCGATACGTCCCTATTC. Its protein is CATSSRGHVDTSLF. The chain joins TRBV15 to TRBJ1-2, with a tentative D call TRBD1 (6 bases). There are 14 residues in the CDR3. Per germline, CDR1 LNHNV and CDR2 YYDKDF (reference sequence). Combining the CDR3 with reference TRBV15 and TRBJ1-2 gives the whole variable domain DAMVIQNPRYQVTQFGKPVTLSCSQTLNHNVMYWYQQKSSQAPKLLFHYYDKDFNNEADTPDNFQSRRPNTSFCFLDIRSPGLGDTAMYLCATSSRGHVDTSLFGSGTRLTVV.

The CDR3: CSVEKGVGGYGYTF. In nucleotides, the CDR3 is TGCAGCGTTGAAAAAGGAGTAGGGGGCTATGGCTACACCTTC. The V and J genes are TRBV29-1 and TRBJ1-2; tentative D call: TRBD1 (6 bases). CDR1 SQVTM and CDR2 ANQGSEA come from the germline V gene. V lost 2 bases to trimming and J lost 4 bases, with 14 bases between them. This CDR3 has 14 residues.

This clonotype turned up a few times. The chain links TRBV30 to TRBJ2-7, with TRBD2 matching over 8 bases. Germline V lookup: CDR1 GTSNPN, CDR2 SVGIG (reference sequence). The CDR3 is 14 amino acids. Trimming removed 0 bases from V and 6 bases from J; junction bases left unmatched: 7. CDR3 region: CAWSVDSGRAEQYF. The CDR3, as DNA: TGTGCCTGGAGTGTAGACAGCGGGAGAGCCGAGCAGTACTTC.

The rearrangement uses TRBV5-1 and TRBJ2-1; TRBD1 matches 8 bases. V was pared by 1 base and J by 8 bases, with 11 bases of the junction left unmatched. This CDR3 is 16 amino acids long. Germline-derived CDR1 and CDR2 are SGHRS and YFSETQ. The CDR3 here is CASSLFETGALYEQFF. CDR3 coding DNA: TGCGCCAGCAGCTTGTTCGAGACAGGGGCCCTCTATGAGCAGTTCTTC.

This clonotype was seen a few times. V is TRBV20-1 and J is TRBJ2-3; 14 bases are a match to TRBD2. The CDR3 has 15 amino acids. With V trimmed by 7 bases and J by 5 bases, 8 bases remained unmatched. Germline CDR1 DFQATT, CDR2 SNEGSKA (reference sequence). This CDR3 reads CSGMTSGRARDTQYF. CDR3 DNA: TGCAGTGGCATGACTAGCGGGAGGGCGCGAGATACGCAGTATTTT.

V gene TRBV11-2 combines with J gene TRBJ2-1; tentative D call: TRBD1 (5 bases). In germline, CDR1 is SGHAT, CDR2 FQNNGV. The V and J ends lost 1 base and 6 bases respectively, with 10 bases between them. The CDR3 spans 14 residues. The CDR3 protein is CASSLGRGRNEQFF. The CDR3 coding sequence is TGTGCCAGCAGCTTAGGAAGGGGCCGCAATGAGCAGTTCTTC.

This clonotype was picked up a small number of times. This sequence joins TRBV7-2 and TRBJ2-1; TRBD2 matches at 9 bases. Germline CDR1 SGHTA, CDR2 FQGNSA. The CDR3 contains 16 residues. V trimming: 5 bases; J trimming: 9 bases; junction bases outside the gene matches: 14. Written as DNA, the CDR3 is TGTGCCAGCAGCCCAACGGGGCGGGAGGGCCGTAGTGAGCAGTTCTTC. Encoded protein: CASSPTGREGRSEQFF.

The chain joins TRBV5-1 to TRBJ1-2; D unclear. CDR1 SGHRS and CDR2 YFSETQ come from the germline V gene. Trimming stripped 0 bases from V and 6 bases from J, with 9 bases between. The CDR3 is 13 residues long. CDR3 DNA sequence: TGCGCCAGCAGCTTGGAGCCTATCGATGGCTACACCTTC. Translated, it gives CASSLEPIDGYTF.

The CDR3 reads CASSTRDKNIQYF. The CDR3 DNA follows: TGTGCCAGCAGCACCCGGGACAAGAACATTCAGTACTTC. The rearrangement links TRBV11-3 to TRBJ2-4; weak D call: TRBD1 (6 bases). Between the trimmed V and J ends, which lost 5 bases and 7 bases, there was a span of 12 bases. Per the germline V gene, CDR1 is SGHNT and CDR2 is YENEEA. The CDR3 length is 13 residues.

The chain is built from TRBV20-1 and TRBJ2-5; D remains ambiguous. The germline V and J ends were trimmed by 2 bases and 2 bases, with 12 bases remaining between them. There are 14 residues in the CDR3. Germline V gene lookup returns CDR1 DFQATT and CDR2 SNEGSKA (reference sequence). The CDR3 DNA is TGCAGTGCTAGATCGGTGGCAGCTCAAGAGACCCAGTACTTC. Translating gives CSARSVAAQETQYF.

V is TRBV2 and J is TRBJ2-2; D not resolved. The CDR3 loop spans 15 amino acids. Per the germline V gene, CDR1 is SNHLY and CDR2 is FYNNEI. The V gene lost 1 base and the J gene lost 6 bases, with 12 bases spanning the gap. CDR3 DNA: TGTGCCAGCAGTGAAGGCGGATTTTGGGCCGGGGAGCTGTTTTTT. Its translation: CASSEGGFWAGELFF.